In its sample, the clone carrying this T cell receptor beta chain was seen many times. The data were taken from a study of neurological immune-mediated disorders. TCRdb re-analysed the 5' RACE reads in MiXCR, keeping a single row per CDR3 protein. The table lists roughly 56,000 distinct CDR3 sequences, over 9.5% of them singletons, with around 1.9% in the top ten. Germline V gene data show CDR1 as SEHNR and CDR2 as FQNEAQ (reference sequence). With 5 bases removed from V and 8 bases from J, the gap between germline ends came to 12 bases. This CDR3 is 13 amino acids long. This receptor was taken from a man in his sixties in good health. V gene TRBV7-9 combines with J gene TRBJ1-4; D call uncertain. The specimen sequenced was PBMCs. The CDR3 reads CASSHQIREKLFF. For the CDR3, the DNA is TGTGCCAGCAGCCATCAAATCAGGGAAAAACTGTTTTTT.